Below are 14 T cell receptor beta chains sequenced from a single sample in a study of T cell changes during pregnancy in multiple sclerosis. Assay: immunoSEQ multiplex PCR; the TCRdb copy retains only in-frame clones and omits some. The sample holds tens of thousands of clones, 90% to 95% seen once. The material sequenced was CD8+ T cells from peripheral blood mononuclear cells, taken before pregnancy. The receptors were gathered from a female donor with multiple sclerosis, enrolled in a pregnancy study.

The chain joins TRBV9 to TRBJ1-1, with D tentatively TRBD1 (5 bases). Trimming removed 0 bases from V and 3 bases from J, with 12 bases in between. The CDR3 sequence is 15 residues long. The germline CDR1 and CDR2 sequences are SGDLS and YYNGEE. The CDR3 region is CASSVGRAGDTEAFF. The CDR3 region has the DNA TGTGCCAGCAGCGTAGGCAGGGCTGGGGACACTGAAGCTTTCTTT.

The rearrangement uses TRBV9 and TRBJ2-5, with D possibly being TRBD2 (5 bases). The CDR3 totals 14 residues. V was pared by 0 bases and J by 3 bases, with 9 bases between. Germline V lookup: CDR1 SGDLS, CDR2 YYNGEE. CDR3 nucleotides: TGTGCCAGCAGCGTAGGGACTGGTGAAGAGACCCAGTACTTC. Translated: CASSVGTGEETQYF.

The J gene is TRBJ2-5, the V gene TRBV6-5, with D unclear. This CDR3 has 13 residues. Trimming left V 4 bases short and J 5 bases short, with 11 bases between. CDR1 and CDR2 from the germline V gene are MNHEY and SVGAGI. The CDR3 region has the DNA TGTGCCAGCAGTTCCGGGTTTGGGGAGACCCAGTACTTC. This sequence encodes CASSSGFGETQYF.

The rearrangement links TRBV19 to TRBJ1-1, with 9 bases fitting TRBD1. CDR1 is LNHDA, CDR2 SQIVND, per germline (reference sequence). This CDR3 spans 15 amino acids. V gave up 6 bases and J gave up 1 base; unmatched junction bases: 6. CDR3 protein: CASSRPQGANTEAFF. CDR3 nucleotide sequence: TGTGCCAGTAGCAGACCACAGGGGGCGAACACTGAAGCTTTCTTT.

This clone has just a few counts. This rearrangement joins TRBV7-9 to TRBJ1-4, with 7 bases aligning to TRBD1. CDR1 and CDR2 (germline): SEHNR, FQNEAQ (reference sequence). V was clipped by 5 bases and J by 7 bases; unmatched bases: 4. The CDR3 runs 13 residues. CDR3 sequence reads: CASSPQGGEKLFF. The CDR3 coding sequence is TGTGCCAGCAGCCCCCAGGGGGGTGAAAAACTGTTTTTT.

The CDR3 spells CASSSRTGNGYTF. DNA for the CDR3: TGTGCCAGCAGCTCACGGACAGGAAATGGCTACACCTTC. The chain employs TRBV7-6 and TRBJ1-2; 7 nucleotides align to TRBD1. CDR1 is SGHVS, CDR2 FNYEAQ, per germline. The CDR3 covers 13 residues. The V segment lost 4 bases and the J segment 6 bases; nucleotides outside the gene matches: 5.

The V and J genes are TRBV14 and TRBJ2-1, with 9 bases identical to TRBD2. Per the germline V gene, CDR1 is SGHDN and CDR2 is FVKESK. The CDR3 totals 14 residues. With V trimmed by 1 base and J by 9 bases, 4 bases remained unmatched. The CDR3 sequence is CASSQVARGGEQFF. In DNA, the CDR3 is TGTGCCAGCAGCCAAGTCGCGCGGGGGGGTGAGCAGTTCTTC.

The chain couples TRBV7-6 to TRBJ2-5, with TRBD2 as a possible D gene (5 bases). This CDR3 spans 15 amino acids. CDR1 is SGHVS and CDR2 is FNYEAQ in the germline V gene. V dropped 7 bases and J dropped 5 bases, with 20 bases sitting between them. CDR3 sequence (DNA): TGTGCCAGCAACTACCTTCCCACGGGCGGGGAGACCCAGTACTTC. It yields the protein CASNYLPTGGETQYF.

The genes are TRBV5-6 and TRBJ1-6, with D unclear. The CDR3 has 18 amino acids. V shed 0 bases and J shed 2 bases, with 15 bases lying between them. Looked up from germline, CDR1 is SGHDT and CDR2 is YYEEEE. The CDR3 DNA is TGTGCCAGCAGCTTGGCCGCGGAGGATATCGCCTATAATTCACCCCTCCACTTT. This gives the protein CASSLAAEDIAYNSPLHF.

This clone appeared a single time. CDR3 loop: CASSPWGLTEAFF. As DNA, the CDR3 is TGTGCCAGCAGCCCCTGGGGACTGACTGAAGCTTTCTTT. V and J are TRBV14 and TRBJ1-1, with a weak D call TRBD1 (5 bases). V was clipped by 4 bases and J by 5 bases, with 11 bases between them. Looked up from germline, CDR1 is SGHDN and CDR2 is FVKESK. The CDR3 is 13 residues long.

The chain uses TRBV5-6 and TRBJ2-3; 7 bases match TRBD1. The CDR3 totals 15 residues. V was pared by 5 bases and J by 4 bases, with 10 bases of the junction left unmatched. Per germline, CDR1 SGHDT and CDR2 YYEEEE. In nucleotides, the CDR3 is TGTGCCAGCAGGAACGACAGGGATCGGCCAGATACGCAGTATTTT. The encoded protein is CASRNDRDRPDTQYF.

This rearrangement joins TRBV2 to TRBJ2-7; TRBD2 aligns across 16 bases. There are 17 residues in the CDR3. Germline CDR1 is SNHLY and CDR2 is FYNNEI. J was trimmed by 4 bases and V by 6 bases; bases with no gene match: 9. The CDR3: CASSPSGTSGGAYEQYF. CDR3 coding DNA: TGTGCCAGCAGCCCTTCCGGGACTAGCGGGGGGGCTTACGAGCAGTACTTC.

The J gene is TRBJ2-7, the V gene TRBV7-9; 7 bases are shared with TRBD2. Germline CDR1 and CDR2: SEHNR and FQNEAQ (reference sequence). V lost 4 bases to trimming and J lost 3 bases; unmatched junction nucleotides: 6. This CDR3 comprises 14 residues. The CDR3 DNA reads TGTGCCAGCAGCTCGGCGACGGGGGGCTACGAGCAGTACTTC. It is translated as CASSSATGGYEQYF.

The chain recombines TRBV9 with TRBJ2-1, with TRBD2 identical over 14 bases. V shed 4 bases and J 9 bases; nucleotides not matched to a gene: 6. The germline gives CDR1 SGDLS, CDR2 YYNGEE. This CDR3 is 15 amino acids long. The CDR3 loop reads CASSPGTSGGIEQFF. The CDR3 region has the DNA TGTGCCAGCAGCCCAGGGACTAGCGGGGGCATTGAGCAGTTCTTC.